This passage covers 28 T cell receptor beta chains from one sample sequenced in a study of T cells after yellow fever vaccination. A single record per CDR3 protein comes from TCRdb applying MiXCR to the 5' RACE reads. The sample shows under 150,000 distinct CDR3 sequences, 13% to 15% of them seen only once. The starting material was CD8+ T cells sorted from PBMCs, obtained 5 days after the yellow fever booster vaccination. Every receptor here comes from a man between 18 and 35 years old who received the YFV17D yellow fever vaccine.

V gene TRBV12-3 or TRBV12-4 combines with J gene TRBJ2-3; 8 bases match TRBD2. This CDR3 spans 16 amino acids. Trimming at V came to 8 bases and at J to 0 bases, leaving 10 bases not matched to a gene. CDR3 sequence (DNA): TGTGCCAGCTCAGCGGGGGAGTCTTCTAGCACAGATACGCAGTATTTT. The encoded protein is CASSAGESSSTDTQYF.

This clonotype was picked up a small number of times. The chain combines TRBV20-1 with TRBJ2-2, with D tentatively TRBD1 or TRBD2 (5 bases each). The germline V gene encodes CDR1 DFQATT and CDR2 SNEGSKA (reference sequence). This CDR3 region has 18 residues. V was pared by 2 bases and J by 1 base, with 20 bases between. CDR3 in DNA: TGCAGTGCTAGAACCCCCGGGACCGAAACGTTGAACACCGGGGAGCTGTTTTTT. This sequence encodes CSARTPGTETLNTGELFF.

At least ten counts were recorded for this clonotype. The V and J genes are TRBV11-2 and TRBJ2-3; 9 positions agree with TRBD1. Per germline, CDR1 SGHAT and CDR2 FQNNGV. The CDR3 extends over 15 amino acids. The V gene end was trimmed by 5 bases and the J gene end by 9 bases; junction bases not matched to a gene: 12. The chain's CDR3 is CASSGRTGVWETQYF. As DNA, the CDR3 is TGTGCCAGCAGCGGACGGACAGGGGTCTGGGAGACGCAGTATTTT. Full variable domain (remainder filled in from reference TRBV11-2 and TRBJ2-3): EAGVAQSPRYKIIEKRQSVAFWCNPISGHATLYWYQQILGQGPKLLIQFQNNGVVDDSQLPKDRFSAERLKGVDSTLKIQPAKLEDSAVYLCASSGRTGVWETQYFGPGTRLTVL.

The V gene is TRBV4-3, the J gene TRBJ1-4; 10 positions agree with TRBD1. In germline, CDR1 is LGHNA, CDR2 YSLEER. This CDR3 has 16 amino acids. The V gene end was trimmed by 3 bases and the J gene end by 5 bases; junction bases not matched to a gene: 6. CDR3 nucleotides: TGCGCCAGCAGCCATACGCCGGGACAGGGGAATGAAAAACTGTTTTTT. It encodes CASSHTPGQGNEKLFF.

This clonotype appeared a few times. The genes are TRBV4-2 and TRBJ1-5, with D possibly matching TRBD1 (5 bases). The CDR3 loop spans 15 amino acids. V was trimmed by 3 bases and J by 5 bases, leaving 14 bases between them. Germline-derived CDR1 and CDR2 are LGHNA and YNFKEQ. CDR3 coding DNA: TGTGCCAGCAGCCAGATGGAGCCGGGGCATCAGCCCCAGCATTTT. Translating gives CASSQMEPGHQPQHF.

The sample holds a few counts of this clonotype. The chain has TRBV7-9 and TRBJ2-3; TRBD1 matches 7 bases. Germline assignment: CDR1 SEHNR and CDR2 FQNEAQ (reference sequence). V shed 3 bases, J shed 2 bases, and the junction held 8 bases outside the gene matches. This CDR3 comprises 16 residues. The CDR3 bases are TGTGCCAGCAGCTTTGGGGACAGACCCCTCACAGATACGCAGTATTTT. Translation gives CASSFGDRPLTDTQYF.

The table lists this clonotype with a few counts. V is TRBV30 and J is TRBJ1-1; TRBD1 might be the D (6 bases). V was pared by 1 base and J by 0 bases, with 15 bases between. Per germline, CDR1 GTSNPN and CDR2 SVGIG (reference sequence). This CDR3 region has 16 residues. The CDR3 DNA reads TGTGCCTGGAGTGCAGGGGATTACAGGGTGAACACTGAAGCTTTCTTT. This encodes CAWSAGDYRVNTEAFF.

CDR3 loop: CASGYRDSNEQFF. DNA of the CDR3: TGTGCCAGCGGCTACCGGGACAGTAATGAGCAGTTCTTC. This chain joins TRBV6-2 or TRBV6-3 and TRBJ2-1; TRBD1 aligns across 7 bases. Germline trimming cut 8 bases from V and 7 bases from J; bases unmatched to any gene: 8. The CDR3 is 13 amino acids. In germline, CDR1 is MNHEY, CDR2 SVGEGT.

In this sample, this clonotype turned up a few times. V is TRBV7-9 and J is TRBJ2-3; tentatively, D is TRBD2 (5 bases). This CDR3 has 15 amino acids. V gave up 2 bases and J gave up 2 bases, with 11 bases separating them. From germline, CDR1 is SEHNR and CDR2 FQNEAQ (reference sequence). This chain's CDR3 is CASSLLQRPTDTQYF. The CDR3 bases are TGTGCCAGCAGCTTACTCCAGCGGCCCACAGATACGCAGTATTTT.

The chain has TRBV6-2 or TRBV6-3 and TRBJ2-7; D is unresolved. This CDR3 is 13 amino acids long. Trimming removed 4 bases from V and 5 bases from J, with 12 bases in between. Germline assignment: CDR1 MNHEY and CDR2 SVGEGT. CDR3 sequence: CASSWGERHEQYV. The DNA for the CDR3 is TGTGCCAGCAGTTGGGGTGAGAGACACGAGCAGTACGTC.

The V gene is TRBV12-3 or TRBV12-4, the J gene TRBJ2-4; 7 bases align to TRBD2. The V and J ends lost 3 bases and 7 bases, in that order; junction bases with no gene match: 3. The CDR3 sequence is 13 residues long. The chain's CDR3 is CASSLGTTNIQYF. CDR3 DNA sequence: TGTGCCAGCAGTTTGGGGACTACGAACATTCAGTACTTC.

V gene TRBV27 combines with J gene TRBJ1-1; no clear D gene. V lost 3 bases to trimming and J lost 5 bases, with 10 bases between them. Germline CDR1 and CDR2: MNHEY and SMNVEV (reference sequence). This CDR3 is 13 amino acids long. CDR3 coding DNA: TGTGCCAGCAGTTTTATTAGGGATACTGAAGCTTTCTTT. Translated: CASSFIRDTEAFF.

This chain joins TRBV7-9 and TRBJ1-1, with D possibly TRBD1 on 6 matching bases. This CDR3 spans 18 amino acids. V shed 6 bases and J shed 0 bases, with 23 bases lying between them. Germline V gene lookup returns CDR1 SEHNR and CDR2 FQNEAQ (reference sequence). The CDR3 sequence: CASRPGHSNGGMNTEAFF. The CDR3 bases are TGTGCCAGCAGGCCGGGACATTCCAATGGGGGAATGAACACTGAAGCTTTCTTT.

The J gene is TRBJ2-7, the V gene TRBV2; D uncertain. CDR3 size: 11 residues. Trimming removed 3 bases from V and 4 bases from J, with 4 bases in between. Germline CDR1 SNHLY, CDR2 FYNNEI. CDR3 sequence: CASSDQYEQYF. Written as DNA, the CDR3 is TGTGCCAGCAGTGACCAATACGAGCAGTACTTC.

This chain joins TRBV27 and TRBJ1-4, with D hard to call. Trimming stripped 6 bases from V and 2 bases from J, with 16 bases between. Germline V lookup: CDR1 MNHEY, CDR2 SMNVEV (reference sequence). CDR3 size: 16 residues. In DNA, the CDR3 is TGTGCCAGCAGCACCCATGTCAGATCCACTAATGAAAAACTGTTTTTT. Its translation is CASSTHVRSTNEKLFF.

The J gene is TRBJ2-7, the V gene TRBV15; a possible D gene is TRBD1 (6 bases). This CDR3 region has 14 residues. V gave up 1 base and J gave up 13 bases, with 20 bases separating them. The germline V gene has CDR1 LNHNV and CDR2 YYDKDF (reference sequence). The CDR3 coding sequence is TGTGCCACCAGCAGAGGTCCAGGGGATATCTACACTTACGTC. This sequence encodes CATSRGPGDIYTYV.

This clonotype came up a few times. This chain joins TRBV7-2 and TRBJ2-7; 8 nucleotides agree with TRBD2. Germline V gene data show CDR1 as SGHTA and CDR2 as FQGNSA. The junction had 4 bases not matched to a gene; V was cut back by 7 bases and J by 2 bases. The CDR3 consists of 13 residues. This chain's CDR3 is CASTHGGAYEQYF. The CDR3 DNA reads as TGTGCCAGCACCCACGGGGGGGCCTACGAGCAGTACTTC.

This clonotype was observed a few times. The CDR3 reads CASSLDFGEQFF. Written as DNA, the CDR3 is TGTGCCAGCAGCTTAGACTTCGGTGAGCAGTTCTTC. This chain uses TRBV7-6 with TRBJ2-1, with unresolved D. This CDR3 has 12 amino acids. In germline, CDR1 is SGHVS, CDR2 FNYEAQ. Trimming removed 1 base from V and 9 bases from J, with 7 bases in between.

This clonotype was counted between two and nine times. The chain uses TRBV3-1 and TRBJ1-1; no clear D. This CDR3 is built from 13 residues. CDR1 is LGHDT, CDR2 YNNKEL, per germline (reference sequence). V lost 1 base and J lost 13, with 16 bases in between. CDR3 in amino acids: CASSQVFGRRVFF. In nucleotides, the CDR3 is TGTGCCAGCAGCCAAGTTTTCGGGAGGAGAGTTTTCTTT.

The genes are TRBV7-6 and TRBJ2-7; 13 nucleotides line up with TRBD2. Trimming at V came to 5 bases and at J to 1 base, leaving 8 bases not matched to a gene. This CDR3 spans 17 amino acids. Looked up from germline, CDR1 is SGHVS and CDR2 is FNYEAQ. CDR3 amino acids: CASSPSRLAGGSYEQYF. In nucleotides, the CDR3 is TGTGCCAGCAGCCCCTCTCGACTAGCGGGGGGTTCCTACGAGCAGTACTTC.

There are a few counts of this clonotype. This sequence joins TRBV7-6 and TRBJ2-2; D is uncertain. The CDR3 length is 15 residues. Germline loops: CDR1 SGHVS, CDR2 FNYEAQ. V was shortened by 3 bases and J by 0 bases, with 8 bases between the two germline ends. The DNA for the CDR3 is TGTGCCAGCAGCTTTGGCGAAGCGAACACCGGGGAGCTGTTTTTT. Its translation: CASSFGEANTGELFF.

This clonotype was counted only a few times. This CDR3 reads CASSPSTSTGDTEAFF. The CDR3 DNA sequence: TGTGCCAGCAGCCCAAGTACCTCGACAGGGGACACTGAAGCTTTCTTT. This chain joins TRBV7-9 and TRBJ1-1; 8 bases are a match to TRBD1. From germline, CDR1 is SEHNR and CDR2 FQNEAQ (reference sequence). J was trimmed by 3 bases and V by 5 bases; bases with no gene match: 11. The CDR3 covers 16 residues.

This clonotype was found a few times. The rearrangement links TRBV11-2 to TRBJ2-5; TRBD2 matches 15 bases. The germline V gene has CDR1 SGHAT and CDR2 FQNNGV. The CDR3 runs to 17 residues. V shed 5 bases and J 5 bases; nucleotides not matched to a gene: 9. CDR3 residues: CASSPGTSGRTGETQYF. As DNA, the CDR3 is TGTGCCAGCAGCCCCGGGACTAGCGGGAGGACCGGGGAGACCCAGTACTTC.

The gene calls are TRBV10-3 and TRBJ2-3, with TRBD2 matching 10 bases. The CDR3 has 18 amino acids. CDR1 and CDR2 from the germline V gene are ENHRY and SYGVKD. Trimming cost V 2 bases and J 7 bases; bases outside gene matches: 15. This CDR3 is CAISEKRLAGSSFNTQYF. The CDR3 coding sequence is TGTGCCATCAGTGAGAAACGACTAGCGGGCTCCTCCTTTAATACGCAGTATTTT.

The chain links TRBV5-5 to TRBJ2-7; D is undetermined. Trimming took 4 bases from V and 3 from J, leaving 20 bases between them. The CDR3 extends over 16 amino acids. From germline, CDR1 is SGHKS and CDR2 YYEKEE (reference sequence). This CDR3 is CASSLLPGSSYYEQYF. DNA of the CDR3: TGTGCCAGCAGCCTCCTCCCCGGGTCCTCTTACTACGAGCAGTACTTC. The whole variable domain, remainder taken from reference TRBV5-5 and TRBJ2-7, is DAGVTQSPTHLIKTRGQQVTLRCSPISGHKSVSWYQQVLGQGPQFIFQYYEKEERGRGNFPDRFSARQFPNYSSELNVNALLLGDSALYLCASSLLPGSSYYEQYFGPGTRLTVT.

This clonotype was counted a few times. The rearrangement uses TRBV4-1 and TRBJ2-1; possible D gene TRBD1, 5 bases. The germline CDR1 and CDR2 sequences are MGHRA and YSYEKL. The germline V and J ends were trimmed by 5 bases and 7 bases, with 21 bases remaining between them. The CDR3 covers 16 residues. Here the CDR3 reads CASSVQQAVYGNEQFF. CDR3 DNA: TGCGCCAGCAGCGTACAACAGGCCGTCTATGGGAATGAGCAGTTCTTC.

This clonotype showed up just a few times. The chain combines TRBV12-3 or TRBV12-4 with TRBJ2-1; D is uncertain. Deletions cut 5 bases from V and 8 bases from J, with 13 bases between. CDR3 length: 13 amino acids. In nucleotides, the CDR3 is TGTGCCAGCAGTAAAGATCGCCCCCATGAGCAGTTCTTC. Its translation: CASSKDRPHEQFF.

The table lists this clonotype with a few counts. This chain connects TRBV4-2 to TRBJ1-3; 9 bases fit TRBD1. This CDR3 is built from 16 residues. The germline V gene has CDR1 LGHNA and CDR2 YNFKEQ. V lost 4 bases to trimming and J lost 7 bases; unmatched junction nucleotides: 11. This chain's CDR3 is CASSLAPGQGANTIYF. The CDR3 nucleotides are TGTGCCAGCAGCCTTGCGCCGGGACAGGGAGCGAACACCATATATTTT.